The sequence of this T cell receptor beta chain was determined in a study of vaccination effects on CD4 cells after COVID-19. Concerning this clone itself: The antigen is not known.

The CDR3 length is 14 residues. In germline, CDR1 is MNHEY, CDR2 SVGAGI. Trimming left V 1 base short and J 5 bases short, with 11 bases between. Using immunoSEQ multiplex PCR, the repertoire was profiled, and TCRdb retains in-frame clones only, with some absent. The data show roughly 41,000 clones, with under 70% seen just once and more than 12% held by the top ten. Antigen-specific CD4+ T cells expanded by the ViraFEST assay with viral peptide pools were then sequenced. It was after roughly ten days of culture that CD4+ T cells were isolated. Each vaccine recipient was nucleocapsid antibody negative and had no prior SARS-CoV-2 infection.

This TCR derives from a human donor who received a COVID-19 vaccine. The sample here was CD4+ T cells from PBMCs cultured with HCoV-OC43 spike peptides, taken before COVID-19 vaccination. Subset of the sample: HCoV-OC43 spike overlapping peptide pool stimulation. The rearrangement joins TRBV6-5 to TRBJ1-1, with a tentative D call TRBD1 (6 bases). The CDR3 spells CASSYYGGRTEAFF. CDR3 DNA: TGTGCCAGCAGTTACTATGGGGGCAGGACTGAAGCTTTCTTT.